The present T cell receptor beta chain was sequenced within a study of blood T cell repertoires in COVID-19. Study context: COVID-19 samples from acute and convalescent phases originated in the United States, Italy and Spain.

In the original processing: Amplifying reference gene primers gave estimates of nucleated cell counts. Sequencing used immunoSEQ multiplex PCR; TCRdb keeps in-frame clones, though not all of them. That table furnishes V, J and clone size, whereas the DNA furnished D and trimming. In the table there are more than 95,000 clones, 75% to 90% of which are singletons. This CDR3 contains 13 residues. Germline CDR1 MDHEN, CDR2 SYDVKM. V was trimmed by 6 bases and J by 1 base, leaving 7 bases between them. The clonotype originates from a woman of 80 years or more with COVID-19, enrolled during active disease. The specimen was peripheral blood. The J gene is TRBJ1-5, the V gene TRBV28, with D hard to call. CDR3 DNA sequence: TGTGCCAGCAGGACGGGGAGCAATCAGCCCCAGCATTTT. This sequence encodes CASRTGSNQPQHF. Full variable domain (rest looked up from reference TRBV28 and TRBJ1-5): DVKVTQSSRYLVKRTGEKVFLECVQDMDHENMFWYRQDPGLGLRLIYFSYDVKMKEKGDIPEGYSVSREKKERFSLILESASTNQTSMYLCASRTGSNQPQHFGDGTRLSIL.